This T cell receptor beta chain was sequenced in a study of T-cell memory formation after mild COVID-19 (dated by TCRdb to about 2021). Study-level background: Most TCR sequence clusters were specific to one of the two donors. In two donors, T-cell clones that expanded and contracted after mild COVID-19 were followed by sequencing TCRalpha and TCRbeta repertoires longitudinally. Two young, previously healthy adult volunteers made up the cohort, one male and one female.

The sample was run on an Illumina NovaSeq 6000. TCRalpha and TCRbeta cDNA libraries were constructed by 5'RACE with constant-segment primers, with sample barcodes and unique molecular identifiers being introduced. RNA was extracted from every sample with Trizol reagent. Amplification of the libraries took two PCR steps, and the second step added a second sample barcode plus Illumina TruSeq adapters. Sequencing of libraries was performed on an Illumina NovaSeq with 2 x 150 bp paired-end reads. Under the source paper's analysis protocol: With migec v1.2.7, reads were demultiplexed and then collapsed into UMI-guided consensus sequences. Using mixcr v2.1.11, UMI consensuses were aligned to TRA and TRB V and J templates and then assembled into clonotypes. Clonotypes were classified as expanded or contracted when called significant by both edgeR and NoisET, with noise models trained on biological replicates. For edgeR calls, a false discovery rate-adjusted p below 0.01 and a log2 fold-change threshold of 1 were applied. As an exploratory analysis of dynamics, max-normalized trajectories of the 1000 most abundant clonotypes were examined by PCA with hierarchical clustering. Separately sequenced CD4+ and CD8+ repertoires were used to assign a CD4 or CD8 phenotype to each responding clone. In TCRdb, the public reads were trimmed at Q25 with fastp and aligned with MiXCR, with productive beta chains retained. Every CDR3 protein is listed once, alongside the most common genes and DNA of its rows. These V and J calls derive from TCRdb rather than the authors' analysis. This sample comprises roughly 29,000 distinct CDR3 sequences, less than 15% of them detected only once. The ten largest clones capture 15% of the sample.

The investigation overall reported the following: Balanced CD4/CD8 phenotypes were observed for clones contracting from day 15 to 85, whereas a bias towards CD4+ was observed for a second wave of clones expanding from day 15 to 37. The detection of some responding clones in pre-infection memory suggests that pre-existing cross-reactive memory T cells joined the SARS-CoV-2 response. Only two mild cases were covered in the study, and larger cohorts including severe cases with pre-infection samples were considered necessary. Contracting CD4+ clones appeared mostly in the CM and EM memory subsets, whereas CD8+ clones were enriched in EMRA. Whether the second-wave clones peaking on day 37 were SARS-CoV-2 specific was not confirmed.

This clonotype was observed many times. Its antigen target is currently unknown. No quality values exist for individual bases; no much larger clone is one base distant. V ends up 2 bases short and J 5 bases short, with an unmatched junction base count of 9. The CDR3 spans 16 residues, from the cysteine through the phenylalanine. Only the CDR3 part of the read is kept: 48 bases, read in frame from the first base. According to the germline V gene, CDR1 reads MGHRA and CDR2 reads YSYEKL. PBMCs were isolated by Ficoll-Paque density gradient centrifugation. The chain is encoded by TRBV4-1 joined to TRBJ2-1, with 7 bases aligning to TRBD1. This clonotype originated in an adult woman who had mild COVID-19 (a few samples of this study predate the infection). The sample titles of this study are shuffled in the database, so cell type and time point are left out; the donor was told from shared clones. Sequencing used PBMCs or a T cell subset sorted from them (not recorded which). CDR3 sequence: CASSQQQGKGHNEQFF. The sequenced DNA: TGCGCCAGCAGCCAACAACAGGGGAAGGGTCACAATGAGCAGTTCTTC.